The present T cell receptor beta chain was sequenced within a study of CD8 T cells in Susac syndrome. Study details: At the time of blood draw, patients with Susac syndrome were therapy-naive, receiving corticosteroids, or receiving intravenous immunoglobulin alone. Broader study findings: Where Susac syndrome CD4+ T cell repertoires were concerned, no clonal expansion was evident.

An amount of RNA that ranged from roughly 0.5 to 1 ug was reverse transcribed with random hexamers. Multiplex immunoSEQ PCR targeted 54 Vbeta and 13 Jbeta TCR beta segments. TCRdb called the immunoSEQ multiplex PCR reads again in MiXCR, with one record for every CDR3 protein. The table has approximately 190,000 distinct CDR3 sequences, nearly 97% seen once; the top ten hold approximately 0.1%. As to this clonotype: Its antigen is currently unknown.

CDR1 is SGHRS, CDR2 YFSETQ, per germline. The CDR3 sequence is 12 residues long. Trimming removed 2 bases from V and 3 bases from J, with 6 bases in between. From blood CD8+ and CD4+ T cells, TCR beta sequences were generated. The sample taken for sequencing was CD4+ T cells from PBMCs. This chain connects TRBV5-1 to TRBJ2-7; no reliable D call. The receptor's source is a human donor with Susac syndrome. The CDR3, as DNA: TGCGCCAGCAGCTTTACCTTCTACGAGCAGTACTTC. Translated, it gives CASSFTFYEQYF.